These 25 T cell receptor beta chains came from one sample sequenced in a study of control samples from healthy donors and cancer patients. Method: immunoSEQ multiplex PCR; TCRdb's copy keeps in-frame clones and lacks some. Here the sample spans nearly 9,500 clones, 91% being singletons. The material sequenced was PBMCs. These receptor sequences come from a man in his sixties with colorectal cancer.

The genes are TRBV7-9 and TRBJ2-3; D not resolved. V was trimmed by 2 bases and J by 4 bases, leaving 13 bases between them. The germline CDR1 and CDR2 sequences are SEHNR and FQNEAQ (reference sequence). This CDR3 is built from 15 residues. CDR3 region: CASSLLAPVADTQYF. CDR3 bases: TGTGCCAGCAGCTTATTGGCTCCGGTCGCAGATACGCAGTATTTT.

The chain combines TRBV27 with TRBJ1-5; D is uncertain. The CDR3 loop spans 15 amino acids. Deletions cut 4 bases from V and 0 bases from J, with 10 bases between. Germline CDR1 is MNHEY and CDR2 is SMNVEV (reference sequence). CDR3 region: CASSYSLNSNQPQHF. Here the CDR3 DNA reads TGTGCCAGCAGTTACAGTTTGAATAGCAATCAGCCCCAGCATTTT.

V usage is TRBV19 and J usage is TRBJ1-2; 9 bases are shared with TRBD1. The germline gives CDR1 LNHDA, CDR2 SQIVND (reference sequence). The CDR3 is 13 residues long. The ends lost 4 bases at V and 6 bases at J; junction bases unmatched: 3. The chain's CDR3 is CASSRGQGDGYTF. DNA for the CDR3: TGTGCCAGTAGTAGGGGACAGGGCGATGGCTACACCTTC.

The gene calls are TRBV30 and TRBJ2-7, with TRBD1 matching 8 bases. V lost 3 bases and J lost 0; bases outside the gene matches: 7. Germline-derived CDR1 and CDR2 are GTSNPN and SVGIG (reference sequence). The length of the CDR3 is 15 residues. This chain's CDR3 is CAWSYRDRSSYEQYF. The CDR3, as DNA: TGTGCCTGGAGCTACCGGGACAGGAGCTCCTACGAGCAGTACTTC.

This chain links TRBV7-2 with TRBJ2-7; D perhaps matches TRBD2 (5 bases). Trimming took 4 bases from V and 2 from J, leaving 12 bases between them. Germline V gene lookup returns CDR1 SGHTA and CDR2 FQGNSA. The CDR3 sequence is 14 residues long. CDR3 sequence: CASSSRTGTYEQYF. CDR3 coding DNA: TGTGCCAGCAGCTCCCGGACGGGAACCTACGAGCAGTACTTC. Supplemented by reference TRBV7-2 and TRBJ2-7, the full variable domain reads GAGVSQSPSNKVTEKGKDVELRCDPISGHTALYWYRQSLGQGLEFLIYFQGNSAPDKSGLPSDRFSAERTGGSVSTLTIQRTQQEDSAVYLCASSSRTGTYEQYFGPGTRLTVT.

This chain links TRBV30 with TRBJ2-6; D unresolved. The V and J ends lost 5 bases and 2 bases respectively, with 19 bases between them. Per the germline V gene, CDR1 is GTSNPN and CDR2 is SVGIG (reference sequence). This CDR3 is 17 amino acids long. The CDR3 coding sequence is TGTGCCTGGCTTTGGACCACTTCAAGCCCTGGGGCCAACGTCCTGACTTTC. The encoded protein is CAWLWTTSSPGANVLTF.

The genes are TRBV7-3 and TRBJ1-2; TRBD1 aligns across 7 bases. CDR3 length: 13 amino acids. J lost 4 bases, V lost 5 bases, and 4 bases had no gene match. The germline V gene encodes CDR1 SGHTA and CDR2 FQGTGA. The CDR3 reads CASSPGQSYGYTF. The CDR3 DNA follows: TGTGCCAGCAGCCCGGGACAGAGCTATGGCTACACCTTC. Full variable domain (missing parts from reference TRBV7-3 and TRBJ1-2): GAGVSQTPSNKVTEKGKYVELRCDPISGHTALYWYRQSLGQGPEFLIYFQGTGAADDSGLPNDRFFAVRPEGSVSTLKIQRTERGDSAVYLCASSPGQSYGYTFGSGTRLTVV.

The rearrangement uses TRBV27 and TRBJ1-1; D may be TRBD1 (6 bases). The CDR3 is 14 residues long. CDR1 is MNHEY, CDR2 SMNVEV, per germline (reference sequence). With 1 base removed from V and 7 bases from J, the gap between germline ends came to 13 bases. CDR3 bases: TGTGCCAGCAGTTTATTAGGGGGGTCTGTTGAAGCTTTCTTT. Its protein product is CASSLLGGSVEAFF.

The V call is TRBV29-1, the J call TRBJ2-5; 15 nucleotides match TRBD2. The CDR3 has 16 amino acids. From germline, CDR1 is SQVTM and CDR2 ANQGSEA. The J segment lost 4 bases and the V segment lost 4 bases, leaving 7 bases of the junction unmatched. The CDR3 reads CSVAGLAGGPAETQYF. The CDR3 region has the DNA TGCAGCGTTGCTGGACTAGCGGGGGGGCCCGCAGAGACCCAGTACTTC.

This chain joins TRBV7-6 and TRBJ2-1, with 10 bases matching TRBD2. CDR1 and CDR2 (germline): SGHVS, FNYEAQ. The junction had 7 bases not matched to a gene; V was cut back by 5 bases and J by 0 bases. This CDR3 is 17 amino acids long. In DNA form, the CDR3 reads TGTGCCAGCAGCGTTACTAGCGGGGCTTCCTCCTACAATGAGCAGTTCTTC. It is translated as CASSVTSGASSYNEQFF.

CDR3 region: CASRPGQGYTGELFF. The CDR3 DNA reads TGTGCCAGCCGGCCGGGACAGGGATACACCGGGGAGCTGTTTTTT. V gene TRBV7-9 combines with J gene TRBJ2-2; 9 bases are a match to TRBD1. The CDR3 runs to 15 residues. In germline, CDR1 is SEHNR, CDR2 FQNEAQ (reference sequence). V shed 8 bases, J shed 3 bases, and the junction held 7 bases outside the gene matches.

V is TRBV5-1 and J is TRBJ1-1, with D tentatively TRBD1 (5 bases). V lost 2 bases and J 5 bases, leaving 13 bases between the germline ends. The CDR3 loop spans 14 amino acids. Germline CDR1 is SGHRS and CDR2 is YFSETQ. The CDR3, as DNA: TGCGCCAGCAGCTTCGGGACTTTGGGAACTGAAGCTTTCTTT. This sequence encodes CASSFGTLGTEAFF.

This clone was seen once. The chain links TRBV20-1 to TRBJ2-1, with no clear D. CDR1 and CDR2 from the germline V gene are DFQATT and SNEGSKA (reference sequence). This CDR3 contains 16 residues. V dropped 3 bases and J dropped 5 bases, with 20 bases sitting between them. CDR3 loop: CSASIYQPFKNNEQFF. Written as DNA, the CDR3 is TGCAGTGCTAGTATCTATCAGCCCTTCAAAAACAATGAGCAGTTCTTC.

This chain connects TRBV6-5 to TRBJ1-6; D remains unclear. Trimming stripped 6 bases from V and 9 bases from J, with 12 bases between. The CDR3 has 13 residues. Germline V gives CDR1 MNHEY, CDR2 SVGAGI. The CDR3 sequence is CASSAHFGSPLHF. The CDR3 DNA sequence: TGTGCCAGCAGCGCTCATTTTGGTTCACCCCTCCACTTT.

CDR3 loop: CASSPGTRGTEAFF. CDR3 nucleotide sequence: TGTGCCAGCAGTCCCGGGACCAGGGGCACTGAAGCTTTCTTT. The chain couples TRBV6-2 or TRBV6-3 to TRBJ1-1; a weak D match, TRBD1 (6 bases). Trimming cost V 5 bases and J 4 bases, with 14 bases left between them. CDR3 size: 14 residues. Germline V lookup: CDR1 MNHEY, CDR2 SVGEGT.

The CDR3 DNA reads as TGTGCCAGCAGTTCCTTCGGGGCAGATACGCAGTATTTT. It yields the protein CASSSFGADTQYF. The chain joins TRBV7-9 to TRBJ2-3; tentatively, D is TRBD2 (5 bases). Germline CDR1 SEHNR, CDR2 FQNEAQ (reference sequence). Trimming shortened V by 6 bases and J by 4 bases, and 11 bases separated the two germline ends. The CDR3 spans 13 residues.

This chain uses TRBV5-1 with TRBJ1-2; D uncertain. Germline V CDR1 and CDR2: SGHRS, YFSETQ. The V gene lost 0 bases and the J gene lost 3 bases, with 15 bases spanning the gap. CDR3 length equals 16 residues. The CDR3 DNA reads TGCGCCAGCAGCTTGGCCACTTCGGGAGGATACTATGGCTACACCTTC. It specifies CASSLATSGGYYGYTF.

The CDR3 nucleotides are TGCGCCAGCAGTGGTCGGGACACAGATACGCAGTATTTT. It is translated as CASSGRDTDTQYF. V and J are TRBV10-1 and TRBJ2-3, with D tentatively TRBD2 (5 bases). Looked up from germline, CDR1 is WNHNN and CDR2 is SYGVQD (reference sequence). Between the trimmed V and J ends, which lost 4 bases and 2 bases, there was a span of 7 bases. The CDR3 runs 13 residues.

The count of this clone is one. The chain links TRBV28 to TRBJ1-2, with D hard to call. The CDR3 runs to 14 residues. The germline V gene has CDR1 MDHEN and CDR2 SYDVKM. V dropped 5 bases and J dropped 4 bases, with 14 bases sitting between them. CDR3 residues: CASSPPRAPYGYTF. CDR3 bases: TGTGCCAGCAGTCCTCCCCGGGCCCCCTATGGCTACACCTTC.

The chain couples TRBV4-1 to TRBJ2-6, with unresolved D. Germline V gene sequence: CDR1 MGHRA, CDR2 YSYEKL. The CDR3 runs 17 residues. V gave up 1 base and J gave up 0 bases, with 10 bases separating them. The DNA for the CDR3 is TGCGCCAGCAGCCAAGTCTTCCTCAGCTCTGGGGCCAACGTCCTGACTTTC. Amino acid sequence: CASSQVFLSSGANVLTF.

The chain has TRBV28 and TRBJ2-6, with D unresolved. Trimming removed 3 bases from V and 0 bases from J, with 12 bases in between. In germline, CDR1 is MDHEN, CDR2 SYDVKM. The CDR3 runs to 17 residues. CDR3 protein: CASSFTGLSSGANVLTF. CDR3 in DNA: TGTGCCAGCAGTTTCACGGGCCTTAGCTCTGGGGCCAACGTCCTGACTTTC.

The chain employs TRBV10-3 and TRBJ2-2; TRBD1 agrees at 7 bases. The junction had 3 bases not matched to a gene; V was cut back by 2 bases and J by 0 bases. The CDR3 loop spans 16 amino acids. Per the germline V gene, CDR1 is ENHRY and CDR2 is SYGVKD. CDR3: CAISEAGTANTGELFF. CDR3 coding DNA: TGTGCCATCAGTGAGGCCGGGACAGCGAACACCGGGGAGCTGTTTTTT.

This clone was found a few times. The rearrangement links TRBV7-9 to TRBJ2-1; D might be TRBD2 (6 bases). The CDR3 contains 15 residues. Trimming took off 4 bases at V and 10 bases at J, with 20 bases between the two ends. Germline CDR1 reads SEHNR; CDR2 reads FQNEAQ (reference sequence). CDR3 sequence reads: CASSSGTPPWAEQFF. For the CDR3, the DNA is TGTGCCAGCAGCTCGGGGACTCCCCCCTGGGCGGAGCAGTTCTTC.

The chain carries TRBV28 and TRBJ1-2; the D is unclear. Germline assignment: CDR1 MDHEN and CDR2 SYDVKM. This CDR3 comprises 12 residues. V was pared by 2 bases and J by 5 bases, with 6 bases between. The CDR3, as DNA: TGTGCCAGCAGTTTAGACCTATATGGCTACACCTTC. Translated: CASSLDLYGYTF.

This clone was recorded a few times. The chain has TRBV7-2 and TRBJ2-1; D possibly uses TRBD1 or TRBD2 (5 bases each). CDR3 length equals 14 residues. V was pared by 1 base and J by 9 bases, with 13 bases between. Germline V lookup: CDR1 SGHTA, CDR2 FQGNSA. As DNA, the CDR3 is TGTGCCAGCAGCTTAGTTCAGGGACGAGGTGAGCAGTTCTTC. Its translation is CASSLVQGRGEQFF. Based on the CDR3 plus reference TRBV7-2 and TRBJ2-1, the full variable domain is GAGVSQSPSNKVTEKGKDVELRCDPISGHTALYWYRQSLGQGLEFLIYFQGNSAPDKSGLPSDRFSAERTGGSVSTLTIQRTQQEDSAVYLCASSLVQGRGEQFFGPGTRLTVL.